The following is a T cell receptor (beta chain) sequence with its context. Its antigen is unknown. The sample comes from a study of T cell responses to AZD1222 COVID-19 vaccine. General study findings and limits: Donors skewed white British and female; clonal diversity was possibly underestimated. Once two AZD1222 doses were given, Spike-specific TCR breadth and depth went up.

The method was immunoSEQ multiplex PCR; TCRdb's version includes in-frame clones alone and lacks a portion of them. This table holds roughly 140,000 clones, approximately 90% found once. Trimming shortened V by 3 bases and J by 4 bases, and 9 bases separated the two germline ends. This CDR3 has 13 amino acids. Sequencing used peripheral blood, obtained 28 days after the second AZD1222 dose. The receptor's source is an adult who received the AZD1222 COVID-19 vaccine. The gene calls are TRBV12-3 or TRBV12-4 and TRBJ1-1; D is uncertain. The CDR3 sequence: CASSFGPGTEAFF. CDR3 sequence (DNA): TGTGCCAGCAGTTTTGGGCCGGGCACTGAAGCTTTCTTT.